The clone carrying this T cell receptor beta chain has a count of ten or more. Its matching antigen is unknown. Uncontrolled infections, other autoimmune diseases, pregnancy or lactation barred patients from enrollment. Diagnoses were established from clinical symptoms, serum thyroxine, TRAb, thyroid ultrasound and orbital computed tomography. The CDR3 is 11 residues long. Trimming left V 2 bases short and J 9 bases short, with 8 bases between. Germline assignment: CDR1 MDHEN and CDR2 SYDVKM. These data originate in a study of Graves' ophthalmopathy and Graves' hyperthyroidism. Study at large: Prior to any treatment, peripheral blood was collected at the time of initial diagnosis.

General study findings and limits: Detection in blood was also observed for most expanded thyroid clonotypes above 0.001 frequency.

The authors amplified TCR beta CDR3 regions from RNA transcripts. After a first-round RT-PCR with HTBI primers, a second-round multiplex PCR was run. TCRdb reprocessed the multiplex PCR reads via MiXCR and lists one record per CDR3 protein. Here the sample spans approximately 460,000 distinct CDR3 sequences, approximately 15% being singletons. Specimen: blood. The chain carries TRBV28 and TRBJ2-7; no firm D call. This sequence was found in a woman under 40 with Graves' ophthalmopathy. CDR3 sequence: CASSLGIRQYF. The CDR3 coding sequence is TGTGCCAGCAGTTTAGGAATTAGGCAGTACTTC. Together with reference TRBV28 and TRBJ2-7, the CDR3 gives the full variable domain: DVKVTQSSRYLVKRTGEKVFLECVQDMDHENMFWYRQDPGLGLRLIYFSYDVKMKEKGDIPEGYSVSREKKERFSLILESASTNQTSMYLCASSLGIRQYFGPGTRLTVT.